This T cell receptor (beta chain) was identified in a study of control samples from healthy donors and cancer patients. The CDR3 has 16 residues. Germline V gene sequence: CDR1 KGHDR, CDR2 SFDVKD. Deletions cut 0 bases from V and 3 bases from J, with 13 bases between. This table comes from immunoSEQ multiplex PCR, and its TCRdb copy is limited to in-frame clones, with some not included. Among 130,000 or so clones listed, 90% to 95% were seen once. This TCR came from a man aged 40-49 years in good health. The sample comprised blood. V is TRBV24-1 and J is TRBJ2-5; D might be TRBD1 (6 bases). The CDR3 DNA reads TGTGCCACCAGTGATTTGGGGGACACCGATAAAGAGACCCAGTACTTC. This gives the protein CATSDLGDTDKETQYF.